This T cell receptor beta chain was sequenced for a study of T cell responses to AZD1222 COVID-19 vaccine. Study-level points and caveats: Across the whole spike, CD4 TCRs peaked at regions 160-218 and 743-854. Only a handful of AZD1222 recipients, roughly six in all, had baseline seropositivity.

As to this clone: Its target is not known.

Germline values: CDR1 MGHRA, CDR2 YSYEKL. V dropped 3 bases and J dropped 3 bases, with 14 bases sitting between them. The CDR3 loop spans 15 amino acids. Sequenced by immunoSEQ multiplex PCR; TCRdb stores in-frame clones only, minus some. This sample yields about 140,000 clones, of which 85% to 95% are seen a single time; around 1.6% belongs to the top ten. The sample consisted of peripheral blood, taken on day 0 of AZD1222 vaccination. The V call is TRBV4-1, the J call TRBJ1-2; possibly TRBD1 for D (5 bases). The sequence was obtained from an adult in good health. Written as DNA, the CDR3 is TGCGCCAGCAGCCAGCATGACGGGACTTACTATGGCTACACCTTC. It is translated as CASSQHDGTYYGYTF.